The source of this T cell receptor beta chain is a study of Graves' ophthalmopathy and Graves' hyperthyroidism. V lost 0 bases and J 2 bases, leaving 11 bases between the germline ends. CDR1 is SGHVS, CDR2 FQNEAQ, per germline. This CDR3 has 16 residues. RNA transcripts yielded amplified TCR beta CDR3 regions. HTBI-primed RT-PCR formed the first round, and a multiplex PCR formed the second. MiXCR, applied by TCRdb to the multiplex PCR reads, yields one record per CDR3 protein. Of approximately 1.2 million distinct CDR3 sequences in the sample, about two fifths were seen once. Lactation, pregnancy, uncontrolled infections and other autoimmune diseases were all grounds for excluding patients. Symptoms, serum thyroxine and TRAb, thyroid ultrasound, and orbital computed tomography formed the diagnostic basis. This clonotype appeared a few times. The antigen is unknown. Study-level results: Among expanded thyroid clonotypes above 0.001 frequency, most also occurred in blood. The model reached approximately 70% sensitivity and approximately 72% specificity for predicting ophthalmopathy progression.

The source of this sequence is an adult man with Graves' hyperthyroidism. J is TRBJ1-5 and V is TRBV7-8, with D possibly being TRBD1 (5 bases). The sequenced sample was peripheral blood or thyroid tissue (not recorded which). CDR3 in amino acids: CASSLAGRGGNQPQHF. In nucleotides, the CDR3 is TGTGCCAGCAGCTTAGCGGGGCGGGGAGGCAATCAGCCCCAGCATTTT. Together with reference TRBV7-8 and TRBJ1-5, the CDR3 gives the full variable domain: GAGVSQSPRYKVAKRGQDVALRCDPISGHVSLFWYQQALGQGPEFLTYFQNEAQLDKSGLPSDRFFAERPEGSVSTLKIQRTQQEDSAVYLCASSLAGRGGNQPQHFGDGTRLSIL.